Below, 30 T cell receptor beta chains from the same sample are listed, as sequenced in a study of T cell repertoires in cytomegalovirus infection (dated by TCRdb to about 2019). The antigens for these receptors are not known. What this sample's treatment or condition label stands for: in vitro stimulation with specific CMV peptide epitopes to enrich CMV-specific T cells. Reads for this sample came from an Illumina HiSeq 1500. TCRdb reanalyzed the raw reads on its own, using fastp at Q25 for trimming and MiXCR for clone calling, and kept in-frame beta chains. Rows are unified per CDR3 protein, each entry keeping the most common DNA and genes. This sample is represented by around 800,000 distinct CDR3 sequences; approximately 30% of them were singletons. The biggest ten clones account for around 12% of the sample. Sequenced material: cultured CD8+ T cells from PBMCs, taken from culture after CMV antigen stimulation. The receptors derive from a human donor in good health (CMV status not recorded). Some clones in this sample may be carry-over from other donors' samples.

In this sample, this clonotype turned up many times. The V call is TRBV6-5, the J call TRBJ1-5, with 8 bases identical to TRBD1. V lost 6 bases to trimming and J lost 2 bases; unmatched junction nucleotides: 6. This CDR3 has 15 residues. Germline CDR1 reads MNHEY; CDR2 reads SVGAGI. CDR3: CASRAGGMGNQPQHF. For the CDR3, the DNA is TGTGCCAGCAGAGCAGGGGGCATGGGCAATCAGCCCCAGCATTTT.

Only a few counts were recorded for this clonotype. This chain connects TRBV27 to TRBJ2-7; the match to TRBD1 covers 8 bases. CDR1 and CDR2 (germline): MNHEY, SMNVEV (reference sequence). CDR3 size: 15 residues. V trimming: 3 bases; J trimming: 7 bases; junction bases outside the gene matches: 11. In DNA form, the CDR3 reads TGTGCCAGCAGTTTGTCGGGACAGGCCCTTTCGGAGCAGTACTTC. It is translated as CASSLSGQALSEQYF.

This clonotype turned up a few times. The CDR3 DNA is TGTGCCAGCAGTTACCTGCGGACAGGGGGTGTCGGGGAGCTGTTTTTT. This translates into CASSYLRTGGVGELFF. V gene TRBV6-5 combines with J gene TRBJ2-2; 10 bases are shared with TRBD1. Trimming took 2 bases from V and 7 from J; bases not matched to a gene: 7. This CDR3 is built from 16 residues. In germline, CDR1 is MNHEY, CDR2 SVGAGI.

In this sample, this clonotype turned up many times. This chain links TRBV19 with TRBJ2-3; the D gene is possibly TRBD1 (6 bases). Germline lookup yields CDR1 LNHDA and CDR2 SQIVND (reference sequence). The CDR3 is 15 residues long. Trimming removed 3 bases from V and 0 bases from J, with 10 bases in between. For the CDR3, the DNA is TGTGCCAGTAGTATGGACAGTGTTAGCACAGATACGCAGTATTTT. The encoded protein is CASSMDSVSTDTQYF.

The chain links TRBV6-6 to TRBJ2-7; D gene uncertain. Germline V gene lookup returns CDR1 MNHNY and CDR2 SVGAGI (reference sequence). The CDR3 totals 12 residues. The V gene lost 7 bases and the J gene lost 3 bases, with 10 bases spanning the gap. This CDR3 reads CASTGFYYEQYF. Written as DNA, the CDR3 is TGTGCCAGCACCGGCTTCTACTACGAGCAGTACTTC.

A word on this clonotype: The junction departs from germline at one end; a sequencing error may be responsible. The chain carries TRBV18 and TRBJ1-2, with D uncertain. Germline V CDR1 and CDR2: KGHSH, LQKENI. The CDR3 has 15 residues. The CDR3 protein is CASSPPGTSNYGCTF. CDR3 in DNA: TGTGCCAGCTCACCACCGGGCACCTCTAACTATGGCTGCACCTTC.

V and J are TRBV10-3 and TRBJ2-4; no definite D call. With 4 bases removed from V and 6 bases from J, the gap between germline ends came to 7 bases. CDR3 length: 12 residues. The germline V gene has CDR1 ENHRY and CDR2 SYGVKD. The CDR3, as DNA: TGTGCCATCAGTGCTGGTGGAAACATTCAGTACTTC. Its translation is CAISAGGNIQYF.

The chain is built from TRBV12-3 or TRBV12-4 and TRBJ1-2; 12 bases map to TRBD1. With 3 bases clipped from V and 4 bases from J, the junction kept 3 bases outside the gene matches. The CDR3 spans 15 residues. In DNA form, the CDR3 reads TGTGCCAGCAGTTTGGGACAGGGGGCTATCTATGGCTACACCTTC. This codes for CASSLGQGAIYGYTF.

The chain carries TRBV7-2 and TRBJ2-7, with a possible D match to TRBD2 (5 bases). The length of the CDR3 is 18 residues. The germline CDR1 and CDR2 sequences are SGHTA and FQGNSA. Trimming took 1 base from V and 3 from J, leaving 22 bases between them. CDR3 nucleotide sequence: TGTGCCAGCAGCTTAGGGAGGCCAACAACTACTTCCCACTACGAGCAGTACGTC. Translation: CASSLGRPTTTSHYEQYV.

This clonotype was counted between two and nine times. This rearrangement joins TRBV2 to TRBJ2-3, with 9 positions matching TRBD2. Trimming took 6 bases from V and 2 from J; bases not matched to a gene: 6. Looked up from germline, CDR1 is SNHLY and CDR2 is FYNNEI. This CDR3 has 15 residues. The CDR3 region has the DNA TGTGCCAGCAGGGCGGGACTAGCCTTCACAGATACGCAGTATTTT. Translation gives CASRAGLAFTDTQYF.

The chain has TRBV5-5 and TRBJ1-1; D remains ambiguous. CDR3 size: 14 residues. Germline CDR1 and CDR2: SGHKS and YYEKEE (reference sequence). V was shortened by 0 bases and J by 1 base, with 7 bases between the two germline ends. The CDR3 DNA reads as TGTGCCAGCAGCTTGGTTGTGGCGAACACTGAAGCTTTCTTT. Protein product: CASSLVVANTEAFF.

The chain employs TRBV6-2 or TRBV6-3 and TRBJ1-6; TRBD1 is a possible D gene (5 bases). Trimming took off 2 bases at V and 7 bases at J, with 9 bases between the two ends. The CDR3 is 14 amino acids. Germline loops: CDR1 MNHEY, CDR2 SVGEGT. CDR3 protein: CASSYPGANSPLHF. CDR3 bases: TGTGCCAGCAGTTACCCCGGGGCCAATTCACCCCTCCACTTT.

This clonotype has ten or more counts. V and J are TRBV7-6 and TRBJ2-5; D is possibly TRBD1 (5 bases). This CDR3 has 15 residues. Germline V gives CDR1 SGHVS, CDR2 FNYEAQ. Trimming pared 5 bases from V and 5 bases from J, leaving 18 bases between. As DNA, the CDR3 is TGTGCCAGCAGCCCCATTCCAGGGCGAAGGGAGACCCAGTACTTC. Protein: CASSPIPGRRETQYF.

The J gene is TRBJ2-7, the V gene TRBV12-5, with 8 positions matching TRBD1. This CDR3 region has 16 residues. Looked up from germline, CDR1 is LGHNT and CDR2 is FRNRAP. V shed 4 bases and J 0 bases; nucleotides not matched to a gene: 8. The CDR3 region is CASGSSSGGHSYEQYV. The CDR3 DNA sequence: TGTGCTAGTGGTTCATCCTCAGGGGGCCACTCCTACGAGCAGTACGTC.

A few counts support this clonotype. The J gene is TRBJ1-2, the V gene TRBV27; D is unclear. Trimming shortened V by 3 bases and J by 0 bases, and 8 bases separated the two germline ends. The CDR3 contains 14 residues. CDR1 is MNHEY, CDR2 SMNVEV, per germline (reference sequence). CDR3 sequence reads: CASSLRGPNYGYTF. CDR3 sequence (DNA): TGTGCCAGCAGTTTGCGGGGTCCTAACTATGGCTACACCTTC.

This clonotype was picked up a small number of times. CDR3 sequence: CASTNGGAEETQYF. The CDR3 DNA is TGTGCCAGCACCAATGGGGGGGCCGAGGAGACCCAGTACTTC. The chain links TRBV6-6 to TRBJ2-5; maybe TRBD2 (7 bases). V was trimmed by 7 bases and J by 5 bases, leaving 17 bases between them. CDR3 length equals 14 residues. The germline gives CDR1 MNHNY, CDR2 SVGAGI (reference sequence).

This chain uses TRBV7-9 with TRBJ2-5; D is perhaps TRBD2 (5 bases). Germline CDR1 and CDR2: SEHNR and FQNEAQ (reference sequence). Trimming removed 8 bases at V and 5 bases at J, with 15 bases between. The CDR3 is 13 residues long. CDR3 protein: CASEGSRRETQYF. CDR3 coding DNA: TGTGCCAGCGAGGGTTCGCGACGGGAGACCCAGTACTTC.

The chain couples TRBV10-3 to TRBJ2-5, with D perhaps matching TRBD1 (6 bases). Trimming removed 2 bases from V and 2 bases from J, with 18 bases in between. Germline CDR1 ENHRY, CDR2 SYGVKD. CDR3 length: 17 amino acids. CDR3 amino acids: CAISEPFTGQNQETQYF. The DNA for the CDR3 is TGTGCCATCAGTGAGCCCTTCACCGGACAGAATCAAGAGACCCAGTACTTC.

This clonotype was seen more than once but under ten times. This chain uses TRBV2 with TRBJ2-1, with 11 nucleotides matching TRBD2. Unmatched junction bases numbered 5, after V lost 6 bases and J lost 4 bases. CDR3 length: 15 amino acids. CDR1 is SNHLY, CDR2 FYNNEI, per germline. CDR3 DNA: TGTGCCAGCAGGGGGGGACTAGCGGATTACAATGAGCAGTTCTTC. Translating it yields CASRGGLADYNEQFF.

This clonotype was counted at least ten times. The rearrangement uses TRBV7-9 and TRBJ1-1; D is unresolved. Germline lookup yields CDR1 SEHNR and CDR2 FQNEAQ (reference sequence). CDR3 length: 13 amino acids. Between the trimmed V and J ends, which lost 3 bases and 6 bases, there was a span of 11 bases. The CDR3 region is CASSFDPFAEAFF. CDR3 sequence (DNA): TGTGCCAGCAGCTTCGACCCGTTCGCTGAAGCTTTCTTT.

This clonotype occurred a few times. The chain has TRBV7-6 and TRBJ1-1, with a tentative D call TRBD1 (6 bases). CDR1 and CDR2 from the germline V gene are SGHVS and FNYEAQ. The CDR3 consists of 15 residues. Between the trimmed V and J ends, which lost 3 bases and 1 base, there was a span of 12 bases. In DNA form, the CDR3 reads TGTGCCAGCAGCTTGGAGGGACATCGGAACACTGAAGCTTTCTTT. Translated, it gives CASSLEGHRNTEAFF.

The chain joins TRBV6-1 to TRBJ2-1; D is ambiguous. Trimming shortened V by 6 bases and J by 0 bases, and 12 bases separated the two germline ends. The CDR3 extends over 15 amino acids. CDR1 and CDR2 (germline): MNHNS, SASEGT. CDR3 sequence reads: CASSRDLPSYNEQFF. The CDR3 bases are TGTGCCAGCAGCCGCGACCTTCCCTCCTACAATGAGCAGTTCTTC.

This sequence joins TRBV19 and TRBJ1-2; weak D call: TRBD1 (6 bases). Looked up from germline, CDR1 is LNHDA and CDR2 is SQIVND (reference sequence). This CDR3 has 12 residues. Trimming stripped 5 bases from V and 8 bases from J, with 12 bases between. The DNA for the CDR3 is TGTGCCAGTAGTCACGGACAGCCAGGCTACACCTTC. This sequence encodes CASSHGQPGYTF.

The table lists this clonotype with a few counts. This CDR3 reads CASSSRESGNTIYF. The CDR3 region has the DNA TGTGCCAGCAGCTCGAGAGAATCTGGAAACACCATATATTTT. This chain connects TRBV7-6 to TRBJ1-3; no definite D call. V was clipped by 4 bases and J by 1 base, with 8 bases between them. The length of the CDR3 is 14 residues. CDR1 is SGHVS and CDR2 is FNYEAQ in the germline V gene. The full variable domain, its missing parts supplied by reference TRBV7-6 and TRBJ1-3, is GAGVSQSPRYKVTKRGQDVALRCDPISGHVSLYWYRQALGQGPEFLTYFNYEAQQDKSGLPNDRFSAERPEGSISTLTIQRTEQRDSAMYRCASSSRESGNTIYFGEGSWLTVV.

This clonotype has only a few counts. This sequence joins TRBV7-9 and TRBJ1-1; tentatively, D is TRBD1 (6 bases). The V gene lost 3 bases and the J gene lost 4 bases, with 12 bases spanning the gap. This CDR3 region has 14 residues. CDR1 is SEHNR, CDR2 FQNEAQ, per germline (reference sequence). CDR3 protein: CASSFGGESTEAFF. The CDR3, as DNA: TGTGCCAGCAGCTTTGGGGGCGAGAGCACTGAAGCTTTCTTT.

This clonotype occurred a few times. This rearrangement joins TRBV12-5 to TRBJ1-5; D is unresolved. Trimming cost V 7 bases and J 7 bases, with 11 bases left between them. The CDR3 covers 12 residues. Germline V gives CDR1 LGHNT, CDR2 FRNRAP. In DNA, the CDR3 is TGTGCTAGTGTTGAGGGAGGACAGCCCCAGCATTTT. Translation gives CASVEGGQPQHF.

CDR3 amino acids: CASSLSPSGGAETQYF. The CDR3 region has the DNA TGTGCCAGCAGTTTATCCCCTAGCGGGGGGGCAGAGACCCAGTACTTC. This chain connects TRBV28 to TRBJ2-5; TRBD2 agrees at 12 bases. This CDR3 is 16 amino acids long. Germline values: CDR1 MDHEN, CDR2 SYDVKM. The V gene end was trimmed by 1 base and the J gene end by 4 bases; junction bases not matched to a gene: 4. Full variable domain (rest looked up from reference TRBV28 and TRBJ2-5): DVKVTQSSRYLVKRTGEKVFLECVQDMDHENMFWYRQDPGLGLRLIYFSYDVKMKEKGDIPEGYSVSREKKERFSLILESASTNQTSMYLCASSLSPSGGAETQYFGPGTRLLVL.

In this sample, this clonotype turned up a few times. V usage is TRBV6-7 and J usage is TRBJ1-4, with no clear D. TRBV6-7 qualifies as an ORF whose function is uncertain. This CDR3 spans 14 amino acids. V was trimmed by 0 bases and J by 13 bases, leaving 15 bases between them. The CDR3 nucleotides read TGTGCCAGCAGTTACTCGCAGGAACGAGTAGGACTGTTTTTT. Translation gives CASSYSQERVGLFF.

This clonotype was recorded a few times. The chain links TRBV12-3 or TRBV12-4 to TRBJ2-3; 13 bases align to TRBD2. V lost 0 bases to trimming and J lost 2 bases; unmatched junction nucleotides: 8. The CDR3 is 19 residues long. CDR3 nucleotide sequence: TGTGCCAGCAGTTTAGCGCTTAGGACTAGCGGGGGCCCCACAGATACGCAGTATTTT. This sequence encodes CASSLALRTSGGPTDTQYF.

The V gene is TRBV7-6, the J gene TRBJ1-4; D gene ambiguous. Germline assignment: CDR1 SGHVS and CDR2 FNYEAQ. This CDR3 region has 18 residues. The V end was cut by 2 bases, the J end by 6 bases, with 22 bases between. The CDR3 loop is CASSLIPSNSIADEKLFF. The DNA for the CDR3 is TGTGCCAGCAGCTTAATCCCCTCTAATTCCATTGCGGATGAAAAACTGTTTTTT.